This TCR beta chain was identified during a study of blood T cell repertoires in COVID-19. For the study at large: The origin of the acute and convalescent COVID-19 samples was the United States, Italy and Spain. The cDNA or gDNA used as material had been derived from T cells, B-cell-depleted T cells, or PBMCs.

Source study methods: By means of reference gene primer amplification, nucleated cell counts were estimated. Assay: immunoSEQ multiplex PCR; the TCRdb copy retains only in-frame clones and omits some. V and J calls and clone size are those listed in that table; D and trimming were worked out from the DNA. The profile covers about 140,000 clones, with 88% appearing a single time and 1.7% taken by the ten largest. CDR1 is SGHRS, CDR2 YFSETQ, per germline. Trimming shortened V by 4 bases and J by 5 bases, and 13 bases separated the two germline ends. The CDR3 consists of 13 residues. The sequence was obtained from a woman between 45 and 60 years old with acute or convalescent COVID-19. V and J are TRBV5-1 and TRBJ2-7; D possibly corresponds to TRBD1 (6 bases). The sample was peripheral blood. The CDR3 is CASSLGGFDEQYF. The CDR3 coding sequence is TGCGCCAGCAGCCTAGGGGGTTTTGACGAGCAGTACTTC.